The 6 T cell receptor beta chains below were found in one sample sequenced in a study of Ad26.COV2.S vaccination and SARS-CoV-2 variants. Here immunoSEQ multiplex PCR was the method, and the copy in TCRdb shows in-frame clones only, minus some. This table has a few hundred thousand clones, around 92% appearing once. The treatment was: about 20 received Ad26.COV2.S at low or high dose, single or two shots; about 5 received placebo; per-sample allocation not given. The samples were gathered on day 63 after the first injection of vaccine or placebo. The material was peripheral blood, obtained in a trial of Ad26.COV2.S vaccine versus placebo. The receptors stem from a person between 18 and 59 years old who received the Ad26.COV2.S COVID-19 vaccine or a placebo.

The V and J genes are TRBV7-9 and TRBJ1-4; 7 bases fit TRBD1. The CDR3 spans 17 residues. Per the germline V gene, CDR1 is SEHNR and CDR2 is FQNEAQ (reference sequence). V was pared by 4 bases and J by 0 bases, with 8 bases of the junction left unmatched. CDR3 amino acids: CASSSTGRSATNEKLFF. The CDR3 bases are TGTGCCAGCAGCTCGACAGGGCGAAGTGCAACTAATGAAAAACTGTTTTTT.

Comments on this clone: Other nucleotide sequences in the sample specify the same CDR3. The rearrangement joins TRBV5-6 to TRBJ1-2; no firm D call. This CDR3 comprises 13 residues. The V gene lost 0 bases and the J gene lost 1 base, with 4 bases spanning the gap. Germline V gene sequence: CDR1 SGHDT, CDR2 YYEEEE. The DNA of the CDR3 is TGTGCCAGCAGCTTGGCGGGTAACTATGGCTACACCTTC. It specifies CASSLAGNYGYTF.

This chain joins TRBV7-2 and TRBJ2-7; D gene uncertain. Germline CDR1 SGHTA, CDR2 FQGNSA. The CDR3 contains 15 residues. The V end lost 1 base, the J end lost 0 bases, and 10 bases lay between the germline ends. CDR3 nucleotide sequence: TGTGCCAGCAGCTTAGAGGGCCAGATCTCCTACGAGCAGTACTTC. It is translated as CASSLEGQISYEQYF.

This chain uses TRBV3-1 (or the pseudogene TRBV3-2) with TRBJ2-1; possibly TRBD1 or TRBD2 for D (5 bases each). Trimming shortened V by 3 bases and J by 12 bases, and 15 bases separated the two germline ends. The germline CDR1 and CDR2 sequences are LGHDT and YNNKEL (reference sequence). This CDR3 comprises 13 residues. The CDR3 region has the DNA TGTGCCAGCAGCCAGAGAGGGACGACGGTGCAGTTCTTC. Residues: CASSQRGTTVQFF.

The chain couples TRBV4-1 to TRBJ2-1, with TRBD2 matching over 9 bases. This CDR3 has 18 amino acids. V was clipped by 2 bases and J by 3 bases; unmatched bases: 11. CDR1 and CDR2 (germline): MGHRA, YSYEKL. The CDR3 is CASSQHPRSGGNYNEQFF. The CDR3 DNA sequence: TGCGCCAGCAGCCAACATCCCCGAAGCGGGGGGAACTACAATGAGCAGTTCTTC.

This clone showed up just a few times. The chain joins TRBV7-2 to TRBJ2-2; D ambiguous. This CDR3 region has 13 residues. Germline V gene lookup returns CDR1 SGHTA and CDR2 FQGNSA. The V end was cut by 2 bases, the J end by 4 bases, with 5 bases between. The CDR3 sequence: CASSLLPTGELFF. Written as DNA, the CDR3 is TGTGCCAGCAGCTTATTACCCACCGGGGAGCTGTTTTTT.